The following is a TCR beta chain sequence with its context. V dropped 4 bases and J dropped 0; count of bases not matched to a gene: 1. This CDR3 region has 15 residues. Germline V gene data show CDR1 as LGHDT and CDR2 as YNNKEL (reference sequence). These data are taken from a study of blood T cell repertoires in COVID-19. At the level of the study: The study drew acute and convalescent COVID-19 samples from the United States, Italy and Spain.

The table came from immunoSEQ multiplex PCR; TCRdb's copy has only in-frame clones and leaves some out. Of about 150,000 clones listed, approximately 87% are singletons. The chain combines TRBV3-1 (or the pseudogene TRBV3-2) with TRBJ2-2; the match to TRBD2 covers 8 bases. The sequenced sample consisted of peripheral blood. This TCR came from a man of 80 years or more with acute or convalescent COVID-19. CDR3 residues: CASSLLAANTGELFF. The CDR3 DNA reads as TGTGCCAGCAGCCTACTAGCGGCGAACACCGGGGAGCTGTTTTTT.